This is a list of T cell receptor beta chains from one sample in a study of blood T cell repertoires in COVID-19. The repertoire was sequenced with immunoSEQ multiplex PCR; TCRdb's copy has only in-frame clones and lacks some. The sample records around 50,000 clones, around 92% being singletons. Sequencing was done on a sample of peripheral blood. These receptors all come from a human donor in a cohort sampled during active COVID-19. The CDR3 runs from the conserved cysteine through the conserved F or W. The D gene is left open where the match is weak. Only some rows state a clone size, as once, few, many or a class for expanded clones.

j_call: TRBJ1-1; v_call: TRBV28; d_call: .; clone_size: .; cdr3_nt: TGTGCCAGCAGTTTCTCTCGGGACTGGAACACTGAAGCTTTCTTT; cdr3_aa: CASSFSRDWNTEAFF
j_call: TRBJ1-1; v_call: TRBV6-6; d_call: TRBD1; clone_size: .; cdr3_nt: TGTGCCAGCAAATTACGGACAGGGGCCGCTGAAGCTTTCTTT; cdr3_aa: CASKLRTGAAEAFF
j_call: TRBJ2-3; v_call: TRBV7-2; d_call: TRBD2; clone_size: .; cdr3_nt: TGTGCCAGCAGCTTACAGGGACTAGGCACCGATACGCAGTATTTT; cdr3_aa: CASSLQGLGTDTQYF
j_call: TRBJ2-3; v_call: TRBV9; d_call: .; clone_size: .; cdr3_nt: TGTGCCAGCAGCGTACGGGCCACGGAGGCAGATACGCAGTATTTT; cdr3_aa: CASSVRATEADTQYF
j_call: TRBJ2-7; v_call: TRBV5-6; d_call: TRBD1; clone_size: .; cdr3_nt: TGTGCCAGCAATCCCCTGACGGGACAGGTCAGCTCCTACGAGCAGTACTTC; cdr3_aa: CASNPLTGQVSSYEQYF
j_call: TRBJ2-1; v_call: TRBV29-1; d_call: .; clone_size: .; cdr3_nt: TGCAGCGTTGAAAAGGTTCTTGGAGCCATCGATGAGCAGTTCTTC; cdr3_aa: CSVEKVLGAIDEQFF
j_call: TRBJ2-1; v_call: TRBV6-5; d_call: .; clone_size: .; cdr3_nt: TGTGCCAGCAGCCAAGGGGGTGTCCACTTCTTC; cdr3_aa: CASSQGGVHFF
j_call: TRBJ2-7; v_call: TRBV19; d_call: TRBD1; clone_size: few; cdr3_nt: TGTGCCAGTAGGAGACAGGGGACCTACGAGCAGTACTTC; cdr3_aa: CASRRQGTYEQYF
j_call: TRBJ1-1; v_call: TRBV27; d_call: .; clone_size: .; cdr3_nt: TGTGCCAGCAGTCCGGGGGGTATAGCGAACACTGAAGCTTTCTTT; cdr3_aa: CASSPGGIANTEAFF
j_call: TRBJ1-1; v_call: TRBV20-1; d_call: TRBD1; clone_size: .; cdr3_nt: TGCAGCACCGGGGACAGGGAAGCTTTCTTT; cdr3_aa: CSTGDREAFF
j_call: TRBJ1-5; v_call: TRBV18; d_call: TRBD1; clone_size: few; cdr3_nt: TGTGCCAGCTCATCGGACAGGGGTCAGCCCCAGCATTTT; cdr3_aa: CASSSDRGQPQHF
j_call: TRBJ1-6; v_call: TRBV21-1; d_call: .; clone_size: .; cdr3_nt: TGTGCCAGCGCTATCCGGGACAGCAACTCACCCCTCCACTTT; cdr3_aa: CASAIRDSNSPLHF
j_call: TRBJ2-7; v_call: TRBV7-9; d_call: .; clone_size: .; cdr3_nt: TGTGCCAGCAGTTTAGCCGAGGGTGAGCAGTACTTC; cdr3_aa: CASSLAEGEQYF
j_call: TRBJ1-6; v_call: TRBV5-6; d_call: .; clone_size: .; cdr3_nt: TGTGCCAGCAGCTTCAGGTGGGTGGCACCTTCACCCCTCCACTTT; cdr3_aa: CASSFRWVAPSPLHF
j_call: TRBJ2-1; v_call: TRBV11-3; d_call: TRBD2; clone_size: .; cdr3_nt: TGTGCCAGCAGCCCCGGCAGCAGCGGGGGGAGCTCCTACAATGAGCAGTTCTTC; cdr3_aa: CASSPGSSGGSSYNEQFF
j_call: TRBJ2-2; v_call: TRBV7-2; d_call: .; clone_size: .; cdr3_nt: TGTGCCAGCAGCCTTGAGACAATCACCGGGGAGCTGTTTTTT; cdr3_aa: CASSLETITGELFF
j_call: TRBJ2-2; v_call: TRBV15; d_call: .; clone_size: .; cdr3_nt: TGTGCCACCAGCAGAGATCAGGGGCAGACTACAACCGGGGAGCTGTTTTTT; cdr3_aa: CATSRDQGQTTTGELFF
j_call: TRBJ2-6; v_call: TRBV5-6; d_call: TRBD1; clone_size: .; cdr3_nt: TGTGCCAGCAGGTTCGACAGGGGTAATGTTGGGGCCAACGTCCTGACTTTC; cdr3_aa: CASRFDRGNVGANVLTF
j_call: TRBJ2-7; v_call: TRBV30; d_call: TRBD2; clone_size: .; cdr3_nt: TGTGCCTGGACAACTAGCGGAACCTACGAGCAGTACTTC; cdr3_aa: CAWTTSGTYEQYF
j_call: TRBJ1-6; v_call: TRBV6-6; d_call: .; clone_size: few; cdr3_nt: TGTGCCAGCGCGGGGAATTCACCCCTCCACTTT; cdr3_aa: CASAGNSPLHF
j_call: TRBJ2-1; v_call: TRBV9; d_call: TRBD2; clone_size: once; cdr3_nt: TGTGCCAGCAGCACTCTCGGGACTAGCGGGAGGTTGAATGAGCAGTTCTTC; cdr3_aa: CASSTLGTSGRLNEQFF
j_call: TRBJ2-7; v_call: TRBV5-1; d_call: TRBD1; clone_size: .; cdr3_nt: TGCGCCAGCAGCTTACTTGACAGGGTAGTCGGCGAGCAGTACTTC; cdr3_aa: CASSLLDRVVGEQYF
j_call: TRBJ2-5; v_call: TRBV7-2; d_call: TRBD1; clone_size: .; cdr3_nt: TGTGCCAGCAGCTTAGCGGGACAGGGGGCAGAGACCCAGTACTTC; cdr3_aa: CASSLAGQGAETQYF
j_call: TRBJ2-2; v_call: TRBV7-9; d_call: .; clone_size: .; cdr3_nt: TGTGCCAGCAGCTTATCTGTAGTCTCAGGTCGCACCGGGGAGCTGTTTTTT; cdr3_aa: CASSLSVVSGRTGELFF
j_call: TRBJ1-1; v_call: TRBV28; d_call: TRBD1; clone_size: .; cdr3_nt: TGTGCCAGCACCTCTTCAGTGGGACAGGGCGGCACTGAAGCTTTCTTT; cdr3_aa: CASTSSVGQGGTEAFF
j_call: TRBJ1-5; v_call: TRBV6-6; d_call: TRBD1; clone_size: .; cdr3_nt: TGTGCCAGCAGTTACGACAGGGGGGTTAGTCAGCCCCAGCATTTT; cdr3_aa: CASSYDRGVSQPQHF